A selection of T cell receptor beta chains follows, all from one sample in a study of blood T cell repertoires in COVID-19. Here immunoSEQ multiplex PCR was the method, and the copy in TCRdb shows in-frame clones only, minus some. The sample has some 160,000 clones; approximately 91% are singletons. The specimen was peripheral blood. These receptors came from a man aged 18 to 30 with acute or convalescent COVID-19. Each CDR3 is given with its conserved first and last residue. The D gene is left open where the match is weak. The size entry is marked missing in some rows and otherwise reads once, few, many or a size class.

NA | TRBD1 | TRBJ2-1 | TRBV27 | TGTGCCAGCAGTTTAGGGACAGTATACAATGAGCAGTTCTTC | CASSLGTVYNEQFF
NA | TRBD1 | TRBJ2-3 | TRBV15 | TGTGCCACCAGCAGAGGGGGACAGGAACCCACAGATACGCAGTATTTT | CATSRGGQEPTDTQYF
NA | NA | TRBJ1-1 | TRBV6-6 | TGTGCCAGCAGTCCCACGGAGGGTTTGAACACTGAAGCTTTCTTT | CASSPTEGLNTEAFF
NA | NA | TRBJ1-5 | TRBV24-1 | TGTGCCACCAGTGAGGGGACAAGTGTCTTGCATTTT | CATSEGTSVLHF
NA | TRBD1 | TRBJ1-2 | TRBV30 | TGTGCCTGGAGTGTACAGGGGGCAGTCTATGGCTACACCTTC | CAWSVQGAVYGYTF
NA | TRBD1 | TRBJ2-7 | TRBV11-2 | TGTGCCAGCAGCCAGACCGCGAGTCGGACAGGGGGATACGAGCAGTACTTC | CASSQTASRTGGYEQYF
once | NA | TRBJ1-5 | TRBV19 | TGTGCCAGTAGTATTACCGGGAGTCAGCCCCAGCATTTT | CASSITGSQPQHF
NA | NA | TRBJ2-7 | TRBV10-2 | TGCGCCAGCAGCAACAGGGAAATTGCTGCCTACGAGCAGTACTTC | CASSNREIAAYEQYF
NA | TRBD2 | TRBJ2-5 | TRBV4-1 | TGCGCCAGCAGCCAGACTAGCGGGGGGGCAGATCGAGAGACCCAGTACTTC | CASSQTSGGADRETQYF
NA | TRBD2 | TRBJ2-7 | TRBV7-9 | TGTGCCAGCAGCTTACGACTAGCGGGAGTCACTGGGGACGAGCAGTACTTC | CASSLRLAGVTGDEQYF
few | NA | TRBJ1-1 | TRBV11-3 | TGTGCCAGCAGCTTTTCGGTGAACACTGAAGCTTTCTTT | CASSFSVNTEAFF
NA | TRBD1 | TRBJ2-1 | TRBV9 | TGTGCCAGCAGCTTGTCCGGGACAGGGATATACAATGAGCAGTTCTTC | CASSLSGTGIYNEQFF
NA | NA | TRBJ1-1 | TRBV28 | TGTGCCAGCAGCCCCTCGGCAGGGTTTGTCACTGAAGCTTTCTTT | CASSPSAGFVTEAFF
NA | NA | TRBJ1-2 | TRBV2 | TGTGCCAGCAGTGAAGTTCAGGGTCGATATGGCTACACCTTC | CASSEVQGRYGYTF
once | TRBD2 | TRBJ2-1 | TRBV27 | TGTGCCAGCATGGGAAGGGCTAGCGGGAGGGCCCCCTCCTACAATGAGCAGTTCTTC | CASMGRASGRAPSYNEQFF
NA | NA | TRBJ2-2 | TRBV29-1 | TGCAGCGGGACTAAGAACACCGGGGAGCTGTTTTTT | CSGTKNTGELFF
NA | TRBD1 | TRBJ1-1 | TRBV3-1/TRBV3-2 | TGTGCCAGCAGATTTACAGGGGGCAACACTGAAGCTTTCTTT | CASRFTGGNTEAFF
once | NA | TRBJ1-2 | TRBV5-6 | TGTGCCAGCAGCTTGGGAGGGCTGTTTTATGGCTACACCTTC | CASSLGGLFYGYTF
few | TRBD1 | TRBJ2-2 | TRBV27 | TGTGCCAGCAGTCTACGGGACAGGAACACCGGGGAGCTGTTTTTT | CASSLRDRNTGELFF
NA | NA | TRBJ1-1 | TRBV11-3 | TGTGCCAGCAGCTTAGGCACAGGGATGAACACTGAAGCTTTCTTT | CASSLGTGMNTEAFF
NA | TRBD1 | TRBJ1-1 | TRBV3-1/TRBV3-2 | TGTGCCAGCAGACAGGACAGGCGATATTCTGAAGCTTTCTTT | CASRQDRRYSEAFF
NA | TRBD2 | TRBJ2-7 | TRBV10-2 | TGCGCCAGCGGGAGGGCTAGCGGGAGCTACGAGCAGTACTTC | CASGRASGSYEQYF
NA | TRBD1 | TRBJ1-5 | TRBV5-4 | TGTGCCAGCAGCTTGCAGGGGGCCAGGGACCCCCAGCATTTT | CASSLQGARDPQHF
NA | NA | TRBJ2-7 | TRBV14 | TGTGCCAGCAGCCAAGATAGCCAACGGCAGTACTTC | CASSQDSQRQYF
NA | TRBD1 | TRBJ1-2 | TRBV29-1 | TGCAGCGTTGAAAAGGGACAGGGAATTACTAACTATGGCTACACCTTC | CSVEKGQGITNYGYTF